Listed below are T cell receptor beta chains from one sample, sequenced in a study of cytomegalovirus exposure and HLA in healthy donors. Assay used: immunoSEQ multiplex PCR; TCRdb lists only in-frame clones, some missing. The data hold 130,000 to 150,000 clones, with about three quarters observed a single time. Sequenced: PBMCs. The receptor source for this set is a man aged 40-49 years in good health and CMV-seropositive. The CDR3 runs from the conserved cysteine through the conserved F or W. D genes are given only for firm matches. Size is omitted from some rows. Given values are once, few, many or a class for expanded clones.

D gene,J gene,clone size,V gene,CDR3 protein,CDR3 DNA
NA,TRBJ1-5,NA,TRBV7-2,CASSLSPGSGQPQHF,TGTGCCAGCAGCTTAAGTCCGGGATCGGGACAGCCCCAGCATTTT
NA,TRBJ2-7,NA,TRBV6-5,CASSPKSPRSGEQYF,TGTGCCAGCAGTCCAAAGTCCCCGAGGTCGGGGGAGCAGTACTTC
NA,TRBJ1-1,NA,TRBV19,CASSIEKGVVTFF,TGTGCCAGTAGTATAGAAAAGGGGGTTGTGACTTTCTTT
TRBD2,TRBJ2-1,once,TRBV9,CASSLLGGGSYNEQFF,TGTGCCAGCAGCCTGTTGGGGGGGGGCTCCTACAATGAGCAGTTCTTC
NA,TRBJ1-4,NA,TRBV5-6,CASSFKKTGGFEKLFF,TGTGCCAGCAGCTTTAAAAAGACAGGAGGTTTTGAAAAACTGTTTTTT
TRBD2,TRBJ2-2,NA,TRBV7-8,CASSVFGGSTGELFF,TGTGCCAGCAGCGTCTTCGGCGGGAGCACCGGGGAGCTGTTTTTT
TRBD2,TRBJ2-2,NA,TRBV19,CASSESGSIVSGGELFF,TGTGCCAGTAGTGAAAGCGGGAGTATCGTGTCGGGCGGGGAGCTGTTTTTT
NA,TRBJ1-2,NA,TRBV6-1,CASSAGVGGYTF,TGTGCCAGCAGTGCGGGGGTAGGCGGCTACACCTTC
NA,TRBJ2-7,NA,TRBV7-8,CASSLKQGNSYEQYF,TGTGCCAGCAGCTTGAAGCAGGGAAACTCCTACGAGCAGTACTTC
NA,TRBJ1-4,NA,TRBV18,CASLETTGEKLFF,TGTGCCAGCCTTGAAACTACAGGGGAAAAACTGTTTTTT
NA,TRBJ2-7,few,TRBV7-3,CASSLMPTYEQYF,TGTGCCAGCAGCTTAATGCCTACTTACGAGCAGTACTTC